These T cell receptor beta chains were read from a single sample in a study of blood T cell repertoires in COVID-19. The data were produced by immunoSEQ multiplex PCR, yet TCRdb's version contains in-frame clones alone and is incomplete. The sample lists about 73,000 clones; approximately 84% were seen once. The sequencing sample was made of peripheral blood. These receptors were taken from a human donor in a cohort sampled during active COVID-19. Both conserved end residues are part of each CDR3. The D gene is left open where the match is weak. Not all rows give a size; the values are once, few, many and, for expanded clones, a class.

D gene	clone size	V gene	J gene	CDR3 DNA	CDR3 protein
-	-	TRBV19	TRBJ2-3	TGTGCCAGTAGTATCGGCACAGGTTTGGGCACAGATACGCAGTATTTT	CASSIGTGLGTDTQYF
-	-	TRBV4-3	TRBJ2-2	TGCGCCAGCAGACGCCAACACGAGAACACCGGGGAGCTGTTTTTT	CASRRQHENTGELFF
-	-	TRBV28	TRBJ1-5	TGTGCCAGCAGTTTGGGGGGGTCCAATCAGCCCCAGCATTTT	CASSLGGSNQPQHF
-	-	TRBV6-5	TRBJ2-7	TGTGCCAGCAGTCCTAGGGGGGGGGAGCAGTACTTC	CASSPRGGEQYF
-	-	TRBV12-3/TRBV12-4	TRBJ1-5	TGTGCCAGCAGTTTACCCCCCGATCAGCCCCAGCATTTT	CASSLPPDQPQHF
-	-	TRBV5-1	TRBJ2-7	TGCGCCAGCAGCTTGGGGGGGCCCCCAAACTACGAGCAGTACTTC	CASSLGGPPNYEQYF
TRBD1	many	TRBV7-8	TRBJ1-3	TGTGCCAGCAGCTTAGAACCCGGACAGGGGCGCTGGGGAAACACCATATATTTT	CASSLEPGQGRWGNTIYF
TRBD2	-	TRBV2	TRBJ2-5	TGTGCCAGCAGTGGACTACTAGCGGGAGATCAAGAGACCCAGTACTTC	CASSGLLAGDQETQYF
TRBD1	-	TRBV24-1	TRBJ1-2	TGTGCCACCAGTGATTCCCCTTCGACAGGGTCGGGGGGCTACACCTTC	CATSDSPSTGSGGYTF
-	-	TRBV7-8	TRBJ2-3	TGTGCCAGCAGCACCGGGGGTAGCGGCACAGATACGCAGTATTTT	CASSTGGSGTDTQYF
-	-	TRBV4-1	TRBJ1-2	TGCGCCAGCAGCCGGCCGCCCCCTAACTATGGCTACACCTTC	CASSRPPPNYGYTF
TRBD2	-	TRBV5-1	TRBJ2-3	TGCGCCAGCAGCTCCGGACTAGCGGGGGCAACAACAGATACGCAGTATTTT	CASSSGLAGATTDTQYF
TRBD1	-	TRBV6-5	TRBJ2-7	TGTGCCAGCAGTACCGGGACAGGGGGCTACGAGCAGTACTTC	CASSTGTGGYEQYF
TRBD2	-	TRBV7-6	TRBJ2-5	TGTGCCAGCAGCTTAGCTAGCGGGGGGGGAGAGACCCAGTACTTC	CASSLASGGGETQYF
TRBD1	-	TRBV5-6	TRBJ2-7	TGTGCCAGCAGCTGGGCTGGGACAGGGGGCCCCCACTTC	CASSWAGTGGPHF
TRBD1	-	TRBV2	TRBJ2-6	TGTGCCAGCAGTGCCGGGACAGGGAGCTCTGGGGCCAACGTCCTGACTTTC	CASSAGTGSSGANVLTF
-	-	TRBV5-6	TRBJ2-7	TGTGCCAGCAGCTTTGGACCGGACAGAGTATACGAGCAGTACTTC	CASSFGPDRVYEQYF
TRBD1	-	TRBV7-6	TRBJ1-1	TGTGCCAGCAGCGCCGGGACAGGCTCAATGAACACTGAAGCTTTCTTT	CASSAGTGSMNTEAFF
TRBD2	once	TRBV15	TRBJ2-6	TGTGCCACCAGCAGAGCCCCAGGGACTACTGGGGCCAACGTCCTGACTTTC	CATSRAPGTTGANVLTF